A selection of T cell receptor beta chains follows, all from one sample in a study of vaccination effects on CD4 cells after COVID-19. No antigen has been identified for these receptors. Clones were sequenced by immunoSEQ multiplex PCR, and TCRdb holds only the in-frame ones, with some missing. Of about 20,000 clones in the sample, roughly 69% were seen once. This specimen consisted of CD4+ T cells from PBMCs cultured with a peptide pool, obtained before COVID-19 vaccination. These receptors originate from a human donor who had a prior SARS-CoV-2 infection. Both conserved end residues are part of each CDR3. Fields, in order: D gene, V gene, clone size, J gene, CDR3 DNA, CDR3 protein. A D gene is named only where the DNA matches it firmly. Some rows have no size entry. The others give once, few or many, or a class for an expanded clone.

>TRBD2|TRBV3-1/TRBV3-2|-|TRBJ2-4
TGTGCCAGCAGCGCAACTAGCGGACAAAAAAACATTCAGTACTTC
CASSATSGQKNIQYF
>TRBD2|TRBV27|-|TRBJ2-4
TGTGCCAGCAGTTTACGCGCGGGAGGGCTTGCCAAAAACATTCAGTACTTC
CASSLRAGGLAKNIQYF
>-|TRBV18|-|TRBJ1-1
TGTGCCAGCTCACCACCTTCCCTGCCAGGGCTCACTGAAGCTTTCTTT
CASSPPSLPGLTEAFF
>-|TRBV14|-|TRBJ1-4
TGTGCCAGCAGCCAAGATTTACGGACTAATGAAAAACTGTTTTTT
CASSQDLRTNEKLFF
>-|TRBV5-1|-|TRBJ2-1
TGCGCCAGCTATCCGGGAACCCCTCCGAATGAGCAGTTCTTC
CASYPGTPPNEQFF
>-|TRBV14|-|TRBJ2-2
TGTGCCAGCAGCCTTTTTCTGAACACCGGGGAGCTGTTTTTT
CASSLFLNTGELFF
>-|TRBV7-2|-|TRBJ1-4
TGTGCTGGGCTTGGGGGACTTGCAACTAATGAAAAACTGTTTTTT
CAGLGGLATNEKLFF
>TRBD1|TRBV14|few|TRBJ1-6
TGTGCCAGCAGCCAAGATCAGGCTCGATCGGGACAGCACGGGTCACCCCTCCACTTT
CASSQDQARSGQHGSPLHF
>-|TRBV27|-|TRBJ2-4
TGTGCCAGCAGTTTCCTCGGGTTAGCCAAAAACATTCAGTACTTC
CASSFLGLAKNIQYF
>-|TRBV3-1/TRBV3-2|-|TRBJ2-2
TGTGCCAGCAGCCCCACTAGGCCCGGGGAGCTGTTTTTT
CASSPTRPGELFF